The present T cell receptor beta chain was sequenced within a study of blood T cell repertoires in COVID-19 (dated by TCRdb to 2020 to 2021). In terms of the full investigation: The collaborator samples originated in the United States, Italy and Spain and spanned the acute and convalescent phases of COVID-19. The material from the prospective study consisted of cDNA or gDNA derived from T cells, B-cell-depleted T cells, or PBMCs. The dataset comprised deeply sampled blood TCRbeta repertoires from subjects exposed to, actively infected with, or recovered from COVID-19. Samples were obtained from the ongoing ImmuneRACE study (first 160 participants) and from over 1,000 subjects provided by 6 global collaborators. Sample metadata almost always included a de-identified subject ID, COVID-19 status, age in years and sex. The repertoires were released in a freely available public database meant as a resource for research on the immune response to SARS-CoV-2. Where available, HLA class I and class II types were obtained from metadata supplied by the sample provider rather than from assay-based typing. General findings and caveats noted by the study authors: The amount of clinical and demographic metadata varied by source and participant and was provided uncurated.

V is clipped by 2 bases and J by 0 bases, and the sequence between their germline boundaries is 12 bases long. CDR1 and CDR2 are read off the germline V gene as KGHSH and LQKENI. From the cysteine up to the phenylalanine, the CDR3 has a length of 16 residues. Left in the record is the CDR3 DNA by itself, 48 bases read in frame from the first base. In the prospective study, participants were about 18 to 89 years old, resided in about two dozen geographic areas of the United States, and were enrolled through a virtual design. In the prospective study, participants were assigned to cohorts based on the clinical history participants reported in a screening survey and a study questionnaire. Mobile phlebotomists in the prospective study collected whole blood, serum and a nasopharyngeal or oropharyngeal swab from every participant. Participants in the prospective study had the option to provide additional blood draws and questionnaires over a 2-month period. Before DNA extraction, prospective study blood samples were shipped either frozen or at room temperature.

The immunoSEQ Assay, a bias-controlled multiplex PCR, was used to amplify TCRbeta CDR3 regions from genomic DNA. The paper's processing steps were these. Within the assay, amplification of reference gene primers was used to estimate how many nucleated cells each sample contained. To quantify the absolute abundance of each unique TCRbeta CDR3 rearrangement, sequence reads were collapsed and filtered. For each sample, productive Simpson clonality was calculated as the square root of Simpson's diversity index over productive rearrangements. Imported from immuneACCESS, the table was reduced by TCRdb to in-frame sequences with V and J called. These copies leave out some clones; in studies compared against another copy, an unresolved V gene accounts for under half, and the cause of the remainder is not known. The DNA was the basis for D and trimming; V, J and clone size are from that table. For this sample there are under 400,000 clones; 65% to 90% appear just once. The ten largest make up approximately 4.4% of the sample.

Remarks on this clone: The antigen it recognizes is unknown. Base qualities are missing; no much larger clone stands one base away.

This TCR derives from a middle-aged woman with acute COVID-19. Sequencing was done on a sample of PBMCs or T cells enriched from blood (not recorded which). The chain couples TRBV18 to TRBJ2-3; the D gene is unclear. The nucleotide sequence is given as TGTGCCAGCTCACCAAGGTACGAGACTAGCACAGATACGCAGTATTTT. The translation is CASSPRYETSTDTQYF.